This T cell receptor beta chain appears in the sequencing data of a study of T cells in Graves' hyperthyroidism and ophthalmopathy. Study overall: Blood was drawn when the patient was first diagnosed and still untreated.

RNA transcripts yielded amplified TCR beta CDR3 regions. The study used the HTBI primer set for a first-round RT-PCR of the TCR CDR3. A single record per CDR3 protein comes from TCRdb applying MiXCR to the multiplex PCR reads. The sample records some 570,000 distinct CDR3 sequences, approximately 15% being singletons. This clonotype was detected ten times or more. Its antigen is still unknown. The CDR3 totals 14 residues. Trimming pared 8 bases from V and 7 bases from J, leaving 21 bases between. CDR1 is SEHNR and CDR2 is FQNEAQ in the germline V gene (reference sequence). Study-level findings and limits: Blood also showed most of the thyroid clonotypes that were expanded above 0.001. A model of 13 V-J features distinguished ophthalmopathy from stable hyperthyroidism.

Sequences were obtained from blood. This chain joins TRBV7-9 and TRBJ2-7, with D hard to call. This TCR was recovered from a woman between 18 and 29 years old with Graves' ophthalmopathy. The CDR3 nucleotides are TGTGCCAGCCTGCCAAAGCCTGGTGGAATAGAGCAGTACTTC. It codes for CASLPKPGGIEQYF. The complete variable domain, with remaining parts taken from reference TRBV7-9 and TRBJ2-7, reads DTGVSQNPRHKITKRGQNVTFRCDPISEHNRLYWYRQTLGQGPEFLTYFQNEAQLEKSRLLSDRFSAERPKGSFSTLEIQRTEQGDSAMYLCASLPKPGGIEQYFGPGTRLTVT.